This TCR beta chain was profiled in a study of shared clonotypes between healthy human individuals. Produced via immunoSEQ multiplex PCR; TCRdb's table is partial and in-frame only. Of around 2,000,000 clones listed, about 95% are singletons. CD45RO-negative, CCR7-positively selected cells formed the naive CD8 fraction, excluding terminally differentiated effector memory CD45RA+ cells. The sample taken for sequencing was naive CD8+ T cells sorted from blood. This receptor was obtained from a man aged 18-30 years in good health.

CDR3 amino acids: CASLSTHGNTIYF. DNA for the CDR3: TGTGCCAGCTTATCGACCCATGGAAACACCATATATTTT. The chain joins TRBV10-3 to TRBJ1-3; D not certain. Germline V lookup: CDR1 ENHRY, CDR2 SYGVKD. This CDR3 comprises 13 residues. Trimming removed 10 bases at V and 3 bases at J, with 13 bases between.